This TCR beta chain was obtained from a study of early T cells in non-severe SARS-CoV-2 infection. TCRdb re-called the 5' RACE reads through MiXCR, storing one row per CDR3 protein. The repertoire has about 38,000 distinct CDR3 sequences, 6% to 7.5% of them found once; the top ten carry around 25%. This clonotype turned up a few times. The TCR originated in an adult who was a healthcare worker with PCR-confirmed SARS-CoV-2 infection or an uninfected control (not recorded which). Source: whole blood, taken at baseline.

CDR3 protein: CSASSPSGRSYGYTF. CDR3 nucleotide sequence: TGCAGTGCTAGTAGTCCCAGTGGCAGGTCCTATGGCTACACCTTC. The J gene is TRBJ1-2, the V gene TRBV20-1; D gene unclear. The CDR3 is 15 amino acids. Trimming pared 3 bases from V and 4 bases from J, leaving 18 bases between. The V gene's germline CDR1 is DFQATT and CDR2 SNEGSKA (reference sequence).